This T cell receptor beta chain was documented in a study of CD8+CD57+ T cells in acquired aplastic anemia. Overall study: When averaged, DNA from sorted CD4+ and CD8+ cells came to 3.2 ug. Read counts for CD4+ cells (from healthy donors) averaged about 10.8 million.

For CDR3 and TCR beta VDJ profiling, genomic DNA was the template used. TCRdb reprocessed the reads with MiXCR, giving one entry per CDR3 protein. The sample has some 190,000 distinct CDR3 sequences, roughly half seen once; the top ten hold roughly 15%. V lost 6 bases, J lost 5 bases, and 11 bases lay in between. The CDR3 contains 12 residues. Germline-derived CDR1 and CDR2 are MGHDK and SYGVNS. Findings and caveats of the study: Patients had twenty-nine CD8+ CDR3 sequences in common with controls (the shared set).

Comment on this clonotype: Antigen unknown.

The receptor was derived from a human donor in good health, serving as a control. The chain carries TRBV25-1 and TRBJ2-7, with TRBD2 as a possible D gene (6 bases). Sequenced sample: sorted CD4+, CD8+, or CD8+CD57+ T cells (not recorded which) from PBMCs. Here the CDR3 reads CASRDYTDEQYF. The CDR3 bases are TGTGCCAGCAGGGACTACACGGACGAGCAGTACTTC.